This T cell receptor beta chain emerged from a study of T cells expressing NK-cell markers. Libraries used 5'RACE template switching adding universal primer site and UMIs. TCRdb reanalyzed the 5' RACE reads and collapses them to one entry per CDR3 protein, without DNA. The sample features about 460,000 distinct CDR3 sequences, with around 1.4% in its top ten. This CDR3 is 12 amino acids long. CDR1 and CDR2 from the germline V gene are LNHDA and SQIVND (reference sequence). The chain joins TRBV19 to TRBJ1-4; there is no DNA to check the TCRdb D call of TRBD1. This clonotype originated in a woman aged 50 to 60 in good health. Sequenced: blood T cells: a sorted CD56 or NKG2C T cell subset, CD4+ or CD8+ T cells, or bulk PBMC T cells (not recorded which). The CDR3: CASSRQLEKLFF. Full variable domain (missing parts from reference TRBV19 and TRBJ1-4): DGGITQSPKYLFRKEGQNVTLSCEQNLNHDAMYWYRQDPGQGLRLIYYSQIVNDFQKGDIAEGYSVSREKKESFPLTVTSAQKNPTAFYLCASSRQLEKLFFGSGTQLSVL.